The 21 T cell receptor beta chains reported below all come from one sample, sequenced in a study of monozygotic twins with inflammatory bowel disease (dated by TCRdb to between 2017 and 2020). Libraries were built with 5' RACE. Sequencing used an Illumina HiSeq 2500. Each CDR3 protein sequence appears as one entry after TCRdb reprocessed the reads, and no DNA is included. Per the sample table, the count is just over 300,000 distinct CDR3 sequences. The ten largest clones add up to over 5.5% of the sample. Sequenced input: blood. Source of these receptors: a human donor with ulcerative colitis or Crohn's disease, or a healthy co-twin of an affected twin (not recorded which).

This chain joins TRBV20-1 and TRBJ2-1; absent DNA, TCRdb's TRBD2 call cannot be checked. Germline values: CDR1 DFQATT, CDR2 SNEGSKA (reference sequence). The CDR3 has 15 residues. CDR3 sequence reads: CSASLAGGSYNEQFF.

V is TRBV4-1 and J is TRBJ1-4; the D gene TCRdb calls, TRBD1, cannot be checked with no DNA. CDR3 size: 15 residues. The V gene's germline CDR1 is MGHRA and CDR2 YSYEKL. CDR3 sequence reads: CASSRGGGSNEKLFF.

The chain has TRBV5-6 and TRBJ1-1. CDR1 is SGHDT and CDR2 is YYEEEE in the germline V gene. The CDR3 spans 15 residues. The CDR3 spells CASSLVEAMNTEAFF.

The V gene is TRBV4-3, the J gene TRBJ2-5; lacking DNA, the TRBD2 call made by TCRdb goes unchecked. CDR3 size: 16 residues. Germline CDR1 and CDR2: LGHNA and YSLEER. The CDR3 loop is CASSRVRGGAGETQYF.

This chain links TRBV5-4 with TRBJ2-7; as DNA is missing, the TRBD1 call by TCRdb cannot be tested. The CDR3 extends over 16 amino acids. Germline CDR1 SGHNT, CDR2 YYREEE (reference sequence). CDR3 sequence reads: CASSLGVPRSSYEQYF. Using reference TRBV5-4 and TRBJ2-7 for the parts outside the CDR3, the full variable domain is ETGVTQSPTHLIKTRGQQVTLRCSSQSGHNTVSWYQQALGQGPQFIFQYYREEENGRGNFPPRFSGLQFPNYSSELNVNALELDDSALYLCASSLGVPRSSYEQYFGPGTRLTVT.

The chain employs TRBV6-2 or TRBV6-3 and TRBJ2-7. The V gene's germline CDR1 is MNHEY and CDR2 SVGEGT. The CDR3 covers 12 residues. CDR3 amino acids: CASSYAPYEQYF.

The rearrangement uses TRBV6-2 or TRBV6-3 and TRBJ2-1; TCRdb picks TRBD2, but there is no DNA to check that call. In germline, CDR1 is MNHEY, CDR2 SVGEGT. This CDR3 spans 18 amino acids. The CDR3 spells CASSFSLQAGGSYNEQFF.

The chain is built from TRBV12-3 or TRBV12-4 and TRBJ1-2. CDR3 length: 11 residues. CDR3 protein: CASSWAGGYTF.

This chain links TRBV18 with TRBJ1-6; the TCRdb call, TRBD1, lacks DNA for checking. The CDR3 sequence is 14 residues long. Germline loops: CDR1 KGHSH, CDR2 LQKENI. The CDR3 loop reads CASSPGQGVSPLHF.

The V call is TRBV20-1, the J call TRBJ1-1; no DNA is available, so the TRBD1 call from TCRdb remains unchecked. Germline lookup yields CDR1 DFQATT and CDR2 SNEGSKA (reference sequence). The CDR3 loop spans 13 amino acids. The CDR3 region is CSAARGVDTEAFF.

CDR3 in amino acids: CATRQGPAKNIQYF. This chain connects TRBV6-2 or TRBV6-3 to TRBJ2-4; TCRdb outputs TRBD1, but without DNA this stays unchecked. There are 14 residues in the CDR3. From germline, CDR1 is MNHEY and CDR2 SVGEGT.

The chain is built from TRBV18 and TRBJ2-7; TCRdb names TRBD2, which stays unverified in the absence of DNA. The CDR3 runs to 15 residues. Germline lookup yields CDR1 KGHSH and CDR2 LQKENI. The chain's CDR3 is CASSPIPPGGNEQYF.

The chain couples TRBV6-1 to TRBJ2-3; TCRdb indicates TRBD1, and absent DNA this call remains unverified. CDR1 and CDR2 from the germline V gene are MNHNS and SASEGT. This CDR3 spans 17 amino acids. CDR3 in amino acids: CASSEGMGTGGTDTQYF.

V usage is TRBV7-2 and J usage is TRBJ2-5; TCRdb's assignment of TRBD1 cannot be checked, as there is no DNA. Germline CDR1 is SGHTA and CDR2 is FQGNSA. This CDR3 has 16 residues. Here the CDR3 reads CASSLDPGAYQETQYF.

The rearrangement uses TRBV20-1 and TRBJ1-5; TCRdb returns TRBD1, unconfirmable since there is no DNA. The CDR3 length is 13 residues. Germline V gives CDR1 DFQATT, CDR2 SNEGSKA (reference sequence). The CDR3 sequence is CSARDRGGRSQHF.

The chain uses TRBV21-1 and TRBJ2-1; as DNA is missing, the TRBD2 call by TCRdb cannot be tested. TRBV21-1 is designated a pseudogene. The CDR3 totals 17 residues. CDR3 amino acids: CASSKVSGSLLYNEQFF.

This chain links TRBV9 with TRBJ2-3. The CDR3 loop spans 14 amino acids. Germline V gene sequence: CDR1 SGDLS, CDR2 YYNGEE. The CDR3 here is CASSVAVAVDTQYF.

The gene calls are TRBV12-3 or TRBV12-4 and TRBJ1-2. This CDR3 spans 13 amino acids. The CDR3 sequence is CASSPRKELGYTF.

The chain has TRBV12-3 or TRBV12-4 and TRBJ1-5; with no DNA, the TCRdb D assignment of TRBD1 cannot be verified. The CDR3 runs to 15 residues. The CDR3: CASSLRGTGSQPQHF.

The chain employs TRBV5-5 and TRBJ2-3; TCRdb gives TRBD2 as the D gene, but with no DNA this cannot be confirmed. Germline-derived CDR1 and CDR2 are SGHKS and YYEKEE (reference sequence). The CDR3 extends over 14 amino acids. CDR3 sequence reads: CASSQGLGVNTQYF.

The rearrangement uses TRBV28 and TRBJ2-3; TCRdb names TRBD1, which stays unverified in the absence of DNA. The length of the CDR3 is 16 residues. The germline CDR1 and CDR2 sequences are MDHEN and SYDVKM. CDR3 region: CASSQDSAASTDTQYF.